This is a list of T cell receptor beta chains from one sample in a study of shared clonotypes between healthy human individuals. Using immunoSEQ multiplex PCR, the repertoire was profiled, and TCRdb retains in-frame clones only, with some absent. The table has some 2,000,000 clones, approximately 94% seen once. The specimen was naive CD8+ T cells sorted from blood. The receptors originated from a man aged 18 to 35 in good health. CDR3s include the opening cysteine and the closing phenylalanine or tryptophan. A D gene is named only where the DNA matches it firmly. Only part of the rows carry a size: once, few, many, or a class if the clone is expanded.

abundance	v_gene	d_gene	j_gene	CDR3aa	CDR3nt
.	TRBV2	.	TRBJ2-1	CASSGGANEQFF	TGTGCCAGCAGTGGCGGGGCCAATGAGCAGTTCTTC
.	TRBV5-6	.	TRBJ2-7	CASSGSYEQYF	TGTGCCAGCAGTGGGAGCTACGAGCAGTACTTC
.	TRBV19	.	TRBJ2-7	CASSAGPTYEQYF	TGTGCCAGTAGTGCCGGACCTACCTACGAGCAGTACTTC
.	TRBV27	TRBD2	TRBJ2-7	CASSPSGGAYEQYF	TGTGCCAGCAGTCCTAGCGGGGGGGCCTACGAGCAGTACTTC
.	TRBV5-4	TRBD2	TRBJ2-1	CASSLNSGPVSYNEQFF	TGTGCCAGCAGCTTGAATAGCGGGCCTGTTTCCTACAATGAGCAGTTCTTC
.	TRBV28	.	TRBJ1-1	CASSLTISNTEAFF	TGTGCCAGCAGTTTGACCATTAGCAACACTGAAGCTTTCTTT
.	TRBV6-5	.	TRBJ2-3	CASSYSGPGDTQYF	TGTGCCAGCAGTTACTCTGGACCAGGAGATACGCAGTATTTT
.	TRBV5-6	TRBD1	TRBJ2-3	CASSLMDRVTDTQYF	TGTGCCAGCAGCTTAATGGACAGGGTGACAGATACGCAGTATTTT
few	TRBV10-3	.	TRBJ2-7	CAIRGDYEQYF	TGTGCCATCAGGGGGGACTACGAGCAGTACTTC
.	TRBV7-8	.	TRBJ2-1	CASSSLPKYNEQFF	TGTGCCAGCAGCTCCCTCCCGAAGTACAATGAGCAGTTCTTC
.	TRBV7-9	TRBD2	TRBJ2-1	CASSTPGTSVNNEQFF	TGTGCCAGCAGCACACCAGGGACTAGCGTGAACAATGAGCAGTTCTTC
few	TRBV30	.	TRBJ1-2	CAWSAGRVDGYTF	TGTGCCTGGAGTGCAGGCAGGGTGGACGGCTACACCTTC
.	TRBV19	TRBD2	TRBJ2-7	CASSPSGGLISERYF	TGTGCCAGTAGTCCAAGCGGGGGGTTAATCAGCGAGCGGTACTTC
few	TRBV13	.	TRBJ2-7	CASSDSYEQYF	TGTGCCAGCAGCGACTCCTACGAGCAGTACTTC
.	TRBV14	TRBD1	TRBJ1-2	CASSGSDRGLYGYTF	TGTGCCAGCAGCGGATCAGACAGGGGGCTCTATGGCTACACCTTC
once	TRBV19	.	TRBJ2-7	CASSTMDSREQYF	TGTGCCAGTAGTACCATGGACTCCCGGGAGCAGTACTTC
.	TRBV7-9	.	TRBJ2-2	CASGSYRANTGELFF	TGTGCCAGCGGCTCGTACAGGGCGAACACCGGGGAGCTGTTTTTT
.	TRBV7-9	.	TRBJ2-3	CASSLISADTQYF	TGTGCCAGCAGCTTGATTAGCGCAGATACGCAGTATTTT
.	TRBV28	TRBD1	TRBJ2-1	CATHGTGGTDEQFF	TGTGCCACCCATGGGACAGGGGGCACAGATGAGCAGTTCTTC
.	TRBV7-7	.	TRBJ2-7	CASSPSNSYEQYF	TGTGCTAGCAGCCCCAGCAACTCCTACGAGCAGTACTTC
few	TRBV19	TRBD2	TRBJ2-7	CASSAGTSGYEQYF	TGTGCCAGTAGTGCCGGGACTAGCGGCTACGAGCAGTACTTC
.	TRBV5-1	.	TRBJ2-7	CASSLRGYPYEQYF	TGCGCCAGCAGCTTGCGGGGGTACCCCTACGAGCAGTACTTC
.	TRBV21-1	.	TRBJ1-5	CASTPGSNQPQHF	TGTGCCAGCACCCCAGGGTCGAATCAGCCCCAGCATTTT
.	TRBV29-1	.	TRBJ2-2	CSVEDRHGRGDGELFF	TGCAGCGTTGAAGATAGGCACGGGAGAGGCGACGGGGAGCTGTTTTTT
.	TRBV27	TRBD1	TRBJ2-7	CASSPQTGDYEQYF	TGTGCCAGCAGTCCCCAGACAGGGGACTACGAGCAGTACTTC
.	TRBV5-1	TRBD1	TRBJ2-7	CASSMGTGTDPYEQYF	TGCGCCAGCAGCATGGGAACCGGGACAGATCCCTACGAGCAGTACTTC
.	TRBV29-1	.	TRBJ2-3	CSAFLGTDTQYF	TGCAGCGCGTTTTTGGGCACAGATACGCAGTATTTT
once	TRBV6-5	.	TRBJ2-3	CASSSGEVDTQYF	TGTGCCAGCAGCTCCGGGGAGGTCGATACGCAGTATTTT
.	TRBV28	.	TRBJ1-1	CASRGTPSATAFF	TGTGCCAGCAGGGGGACACCCTCAGCGACAGCTTTCTTT
once	TRBV6-1	TRBD1	TRBJ2-1	CASSEGQGFEQFF	TGTGCCAGCAGTGAGGGACAGGGATTTGAGCAGTTCTTC
.	TRBV9	.	TRBJ1-6	CASSVAGSPLHF	TGTGCCAGCAGCGTAGCTGGATCACCCCTCCACTTT